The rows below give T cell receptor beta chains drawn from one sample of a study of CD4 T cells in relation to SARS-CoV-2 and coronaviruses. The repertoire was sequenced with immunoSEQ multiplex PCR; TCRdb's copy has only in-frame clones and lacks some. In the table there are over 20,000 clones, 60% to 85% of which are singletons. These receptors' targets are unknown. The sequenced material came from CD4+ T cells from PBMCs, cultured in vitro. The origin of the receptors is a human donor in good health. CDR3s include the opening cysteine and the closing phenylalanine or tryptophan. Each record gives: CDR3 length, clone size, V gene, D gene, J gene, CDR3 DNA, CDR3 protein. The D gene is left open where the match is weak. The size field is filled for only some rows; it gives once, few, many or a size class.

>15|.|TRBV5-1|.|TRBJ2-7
TGCGCCAGCAGCTTGGCCCTTGATGACTCCTACGAGCAGTACTTC
CASSLALDDSYEQYF
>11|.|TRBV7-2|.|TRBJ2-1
TGTGCCAGCAGCTTTGAGACTAGACAGTTCTTC
CASSFETRQFF
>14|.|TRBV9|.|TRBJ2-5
TGTGCCAGCAGCGTCCGGGAGCTACAAGAGACCCAGTACTTC
CASSVRELQETQYF
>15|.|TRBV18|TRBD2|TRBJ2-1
TGTGCCAGCTCATCCGATAGCGGGGGCAGGGTTGAGCAGTTCTTC
CASSSDSGGRVEQFF
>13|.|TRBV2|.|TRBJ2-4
TGTGCCAGCAGAGTGATGGAGATTAACATTCAGTACTTC
CASRVMEINIQYF
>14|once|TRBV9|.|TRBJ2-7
TGTGCCAGCAGCGTTTTGGACAGTCCCTACGAGCAGTACTTC
CASSVLDSPYEQYF
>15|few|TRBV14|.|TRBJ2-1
TGTGCCAGCAGCCAATCACAGGGAATTGGGAATGAGCAGTTCTTC
CASSQSQGIGNEQFF
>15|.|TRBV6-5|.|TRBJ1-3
TGTGCCACCCGCCCGTCGGGTAACTCTGGAAACACCATATATTTT
CATRPSGNSGNTIYF
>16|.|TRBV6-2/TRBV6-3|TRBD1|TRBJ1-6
TGTGCCAGCAGCTATGACAGGGGGCACGGTAATTCACCCCTCCACTTT
CASSYDRGHGNSPLHF
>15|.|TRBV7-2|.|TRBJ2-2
TGTGCCAGCAGCTTAGCAGGGGTTTACACCGGGGAGCTGTTTTTT
CASSLAGVYTGELFF
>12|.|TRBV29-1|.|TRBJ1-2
TGCAGCGTTGAAACGGGGGCGGGGGGCTACACCTTC
CSVETGAGGYTF
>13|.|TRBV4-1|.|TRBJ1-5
TGCGCCAGCAGCTATGGGGGGGATCAGCCCCAGCATTTT
CASSYGGDQPQHF
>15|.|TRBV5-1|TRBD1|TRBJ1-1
TGCGCCAGCAGCAAGGGACAGGGCAGGGGCACTGAAGCTTTCTTT
CASSKGQGRGTEAFF
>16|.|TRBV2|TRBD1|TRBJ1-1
TGTGCCAGCAGAGCGGACAGGGGAGTGGGGAACACTGAAGCTTTCTTT
CASRADRGVGNTEAFF
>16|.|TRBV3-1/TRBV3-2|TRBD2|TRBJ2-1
TGTGCCAGCAGCGAAAGACTAGCGGGAACCTACAATGAGCAGTTCTTC
CASSERLAGTYNEQFF
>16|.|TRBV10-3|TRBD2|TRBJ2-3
TGTGCCATCAAGGCTAGCGGGGGGGGCGCTGCAGATACGCAGTATTTT
CAIKASGGGAADTQYF
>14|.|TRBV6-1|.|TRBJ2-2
TGTGCCAGCAGTGAAGCGCAGTCCGTCGGGGAGCTGTTTTTT
CASSEAQSVGELFF
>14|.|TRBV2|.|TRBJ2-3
TGTGCCAGCAGTGAGGGGGTGGACACAGATACGCAGTATTTT
CASSEGVDTDTQYF
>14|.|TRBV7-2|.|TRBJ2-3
TGTGCCAGCAGCCGCGGGGAAGCAGGGGATACGCAGTATTTT
CASSRGEAGDTQYF
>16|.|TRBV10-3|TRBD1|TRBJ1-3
TGTGCCATCAGTGAGCCCCGGACAGGGGCTGGAAACACCATATATTTT
CAISEPRTGAGNTIYF
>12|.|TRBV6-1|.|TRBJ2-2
TGTGCCAGCAGTGAAGAGCGGGGGGAGCTGTTTTTT
CASSEERGELFF
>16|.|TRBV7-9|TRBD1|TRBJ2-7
TGTGCCAGCAGCTTAGAACCCGGGACAGGGCGATACGAGCAGTACTTC
CASSLEPGTGRYEQYF
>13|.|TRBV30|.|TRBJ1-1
TGTGCCTGGACAGGGACTCGTGACACTGAAGCTTTCTTT
CAWTGTRDTEAFF
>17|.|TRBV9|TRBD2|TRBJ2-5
TGTGCCAGCGGAAGCATAGCGGGAGGAGTAGGAGGGGAGACCCAGTACTTC
CASGSIAGGVGGETQYF
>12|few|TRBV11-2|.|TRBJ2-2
TGTGCCAGCAGCTTAGAGGCGGGGGAGCTGTTTTTT
CASSLEAGELFF
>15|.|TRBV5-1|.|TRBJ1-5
TGCGCCAGCAGCTTGGGAGGAGGGGAAAATCAGCCCCAGCATTTT
CASSLGGGENQPQHF
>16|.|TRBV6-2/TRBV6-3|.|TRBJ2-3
TGTGCCAGCAGTTACGATGGGGGGTTTATCACAGATACGCAGTATTTT
CASSYDGGFITDTQYF
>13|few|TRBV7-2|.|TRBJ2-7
TGTGCCAGCAGTCCGCGGACGAGCTACGAGCAGTACTTC
CASSPRTSYEQYF
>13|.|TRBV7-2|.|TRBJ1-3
TGTGCCAGCAGCCCACTCAGGGCAAACACCATATATTTT
CASSPLRANTIYF
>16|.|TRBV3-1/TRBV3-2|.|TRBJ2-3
TGTGCCAGCAGCCAGTCCTCTAGCCCTGGGACAGATACGCAGTATTTT
CASSQSSSPGTDTQYF
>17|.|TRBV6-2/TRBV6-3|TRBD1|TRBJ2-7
TGTGCCAGCAGTCTACGACGGGGGACAGGTCCGCCCTACGAGCAGTACTTC
CASSLRRGTGPPYEQYF
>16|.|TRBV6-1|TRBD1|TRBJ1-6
TGTGCCAGCAGTGAAATCGGGACAGGGGCTAATTCACCCCTCCACTTT
CASSEIGTGANSPLHF
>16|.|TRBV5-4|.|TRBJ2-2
TGTGCCAGCAGCTTGGAACCCGGCCTATCTACCGGGGAGCTGTTTTTT
CASSLEPGLSTGELFF
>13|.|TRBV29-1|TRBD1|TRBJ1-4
TGCAGCGCTCGGGACAGGATCGGAGAAAAACTGTTTTTT
CSARDRIGEKLFF
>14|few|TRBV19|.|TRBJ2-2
TGTGCCAGTAACCAGGGGGGGCCCACCGGGGAGCTGTTTTTT
CASNQGGPTGELFF
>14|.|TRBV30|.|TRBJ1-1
TGTGCCTGGAGGTCGTGGCCTTCGAACACTGAAGCTTTCTTT
CAWRSWPSNTEAFF
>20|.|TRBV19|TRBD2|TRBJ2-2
TGTGCCAGTACCACCACCGGGACTATCCCTATCCGAACACCAGCCGGGGAGCTGTTTTTT
CASTTTGTIPIRTPAGELFF
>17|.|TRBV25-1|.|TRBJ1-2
TGTGCCAGCAGTGAATATTTCCGGGGCCGGGCGCTCTATGGCTACACCTTC
CASSEYFRGRALYGYTF
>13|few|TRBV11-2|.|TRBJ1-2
TGTGCCAGCAGCCCGCAGCCAAGTCATGGCTACACCTTC
CASSPQPSHGYTF
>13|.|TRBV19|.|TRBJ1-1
TGTGCCAGTAGTAATTCACGGGACACTGAAGCTTTCTTT
CASSNSRDTEAFF
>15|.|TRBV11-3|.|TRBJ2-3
TGTGCCAGCAGCCCCCGGGCGGCAGACACAGATACGCAGTATTTT
CASSPRAADTDTQYF
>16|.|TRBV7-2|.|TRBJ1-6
TGTGCCAGCAGGCGGGGGATCAGCTCCTATAATTCACCCCTCCACTTT
CASRRGISSYNSPLHF
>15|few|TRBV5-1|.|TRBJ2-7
TGCGCCAGCAGCTTGGTGGCCAGGGGAGCCTACGAGCAGTACTTC
CASSLVARGAYEQYF
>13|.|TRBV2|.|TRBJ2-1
TGTGCCAGCAGCAAGGAAGCTTCGGGTGAGCAGTTCTTC
CASSKEASGEQFF
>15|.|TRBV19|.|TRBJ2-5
TGTGCCAGTAGTATGTGGGGGACACCTCAAGAGACCCAGTACTTC
CASSMWGTPQETQYF
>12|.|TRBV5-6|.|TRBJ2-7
TGTGCCAGCAGCCCAGGGGAGTACGAGCAGTACTTC
CASSPGEYEQYF
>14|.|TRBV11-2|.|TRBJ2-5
TGTGCCAGCAGCTTAGGGGGGCGCATTCAGACCCAGTACTTC
CASSLGGRIQTQYF
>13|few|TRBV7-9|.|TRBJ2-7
TGTGCCAGCAGCCGGGACAAAGCCTACGAGCAGTACTTC
CASSRDKAYEQYF
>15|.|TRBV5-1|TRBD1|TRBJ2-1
TGCGCCAGCAGCCCAGGAGACAGGGGGCTTAATGAGCAGTTCTTC
CASSPGDRGLNEQFF
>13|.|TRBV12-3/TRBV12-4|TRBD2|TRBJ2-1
TGTGCCAGCAGGCGGGAGGTGAGGAATGAGCAGTTCTTC
CASRREVRNEQFF
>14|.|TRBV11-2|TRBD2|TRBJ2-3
TGTGCCAGCGGCGTGGGCGGGAGTACAGATACGCAGTATTTT
CASGVGGSTDTQYF
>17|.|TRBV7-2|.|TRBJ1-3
TGTGCCAGCAGCCTCCATGGAGGGGGAGGAGCTGGAAACACCATATATTTT
CASSLHGGGGAGNTIYF
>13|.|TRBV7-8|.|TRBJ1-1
TGTGCCAGCAGCCGGTCCCGGAACACTGAAGCTTTCTTT
CASSRSRNTEAFF
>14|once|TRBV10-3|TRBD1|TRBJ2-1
TGTGCCATCAGTGAAACAGGGGGCTTGTATGAGCAGTTCTTC
CAISETGGLYEQFF
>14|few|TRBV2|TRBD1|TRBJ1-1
TGTGCCAGCCTAGGACAGGACTTGAACACTGAAGCTTTCTTT
CASLGQDLNTEAFF
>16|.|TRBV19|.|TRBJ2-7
TGTGCCAGTAGTGTCCCTACAGGGCAGCTCTCCTACGAGCAGTACTTC
CASSVPTGQLSYEQYF
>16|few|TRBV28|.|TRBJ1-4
TGTGCCAGCACCACTTCCGGGCAGGGCCTTAATGAAAAACTGTTTTTT
CASTTSGQGLNEKLFF
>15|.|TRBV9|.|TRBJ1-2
TGTGCCAGCAGCGCCGATGGGGGGGGAATCTATGGCTACACCTTC
CASSADGGGIYGYTF
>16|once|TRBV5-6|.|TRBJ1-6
TGTGCCAGCAGCTTGGTCGGGGGGGAAAGGAATTCACCCCTCCACTTT
CASSLVGGERNSPLHF